The entry below describes one T cell receptor (beta chain). These data belong to a study of blood T cell repertoires in COVID-19. The wider study: There were acute and convalescent COVID-19 samples, and they came from the United States, Italy and Spain.

Generated by immunoSEQ multiplex PCR, the TCRdb table keeps only in-frame clones and is missing some. The sample holds approximately 200,000 clones; around 84% are singletons and the top ten take 5% to 6.5%. The clonotype was recovered from a woman aged 55-70 years who had recovered from COVID-19. Sequencing was done on a sample of peripheral blood.

CDR3 loop: CASSLELAREQYF. Here the CDR3 DNA reads TGTGCCAGCAGCCTCGAACTAGCGCGAGAGCAGTACTTC. The V and J genes are TRBV12-3 or TRBV12-4 and TRBJ2-7; 7 bases match TRBD2. The length of the CDR3 is 13 residues. Trimming removed 6 bases from V and 7 bases from J; junction bases left unmatched: 9.